A selection of T cell receptor beta chains follows, all from one sample in a study of vaccination effects on CD4 cells after COVID-19. Antigens for these TCRs are unknown. The table came from immunoSEQ multiplex PCR; TCRdb's copy has only in-frame clones and leaves some out. The sample includes approximately 47,000 clones, 70% of them seen just once. This specimen consisted of CD4+ T cells from PBMCs cultured without peptide, obtained after COVID-19 vaccination. These receptors all come from a human donor who received a COVID-19 vaccine. CDR3s include the opening cysteine and the closing phenylalanine or tryptophan.

v_gene: TRBV6-5; len: 14; j_gene: TRBJ2-2; CDR3aa: CASTPTIATGELFF
v_gene: TRBV11-3; len: 12; j_gene: TRBJ2-1; CDR3aa: CASSLYEGEQFF
v_gene: TRBV7-9; len: 16; j_gene: TRBJ1-6; CDR3aa: CASSLGAGQGPSPLHF
v_gene: TRBV2; len: 15; j_gene: TRBJ2-3; CDR3aa: CASRSQAPITDTQYF
v_gene: TRBV29-1; len: 13; j_gene: TRBJ2-7; CDR3aa: CSVGPLAIGEQYF
v_gene: TRBV2; len: 15; j_gene: TRBJ2-2; CDR3aa: CASRRQGAGTGELFF
v_gene: TRBV7-2; len: 16; j_gene: TRBJ1-2; CDR3aa: CASSLASTGRNYGYTF
v_gene: TRBV20-1; len: 13; j_gene: TRBJ1-2; CDR3aa: CSASVDRSSGYTF
v_gene: TRBV5-1; len: 15; j_gene: TRBJ2-1; CDR3aa: CASSPGGGVDNEQFF
v_gene: TRBV7-9; len: 15; j_gene: TRBJ1-1; CDR3aa: CASSLVGTANTEAFF
v_gene: TRBV24-1; len: 15; j_gene: TRBJ2-3; CDR3aa: CATSVGQGRRDTQYF
v_gene: TRBV6-5; len: 14; j_gene: TRBJ2-3; CDR3aa: CASARGDSTDTQYF
v_gene: TRBV19; len: 13; j_gene: TRBJ2-5; CDR3aa: CASSRGNQETQYF
v_gene: TRBV19; len: 17; j_gene: TRBJ1-4; CDR3aa: CASQRTGLSLTHEKLFF
v_gene: TRBV6-6; len: 16; j_gene: TRBJ2-2; CDR3aa: CASSQTGTGATGELFF
v_gene: TRBV2; len: 15; j_gene: TRBJ2-5; CDR3aa: CASTGGQGAYETQYF
v_gene: TRBV11-2; len: 19; j_gene: TRBJ2-1; CDR3aa: CASSFFLLAGGLAADEQFF
v_gene: TRBV29-1; len: 19; j_gene: TRBJ1-2; CDR3aa: CSVEDFLGQVDPHNYGYTF
v_gene: TRBV6-6; len: 18; j_gene: TRBJ2-2; CDR3aa: CASSHRTSGRRPHGELFF
v_gene: TRBV28; len: 12; j_gene: TRBJ1-2; CDR3aa: CASSTLNYGYTF
v_gene: TRBV9; len: 16; j_gene: TRBJ2-6; CDR3aa: CASSVDFSPGANVLTF
v_gene: TRBV19; len: 14; j_gene: TRBJ1-5; CDR3aa: CATAGTGGLQPQHF
v_gene: TRBV5-1; len: 16; j_gene: TRBJ1-2; CDR3aa: CASSLGVATGNYGYTF
v_gene: TRBV5-4; len: 16; j_gene: TRBJ2-7; CDR3aa: CASSEAPGAVSYEQYF
v_gene: TRBV2; len: 13; j_gene: TRBJ1-6; CDR3aa: CASSEWGETPLHF
v_gene: TRBV6-5; len: 15; j_gene: TRBJ2-5; CDR3aa: CASSYAGDRQETQYF
v_gene: TRBV2; len: 17; j_gene: TRBJ2-6; CDR3aa: CASRTGTGLSGANVLTF
v_gene: TRBV3-1/TRBV3-2; len: 19; j_gene: TRBJ2-2; CDR3aa: CASSQDWELAGKNTGELFF
v_gene: TRBV5-1; len: 14; j_gene: TRBJ2-7; CDR3aa: CATTRTSGSQEQYF
v_gene: TRBV10-3; len: 18; j_gene: TRBJ2-3; CDR3aa: CAISAASGRGSSTDTQYF
v_gene: TRBV6-5; len: 16; j_gene: TRBJ2-3; CDR3aa: CASSYASGGAADTQYF